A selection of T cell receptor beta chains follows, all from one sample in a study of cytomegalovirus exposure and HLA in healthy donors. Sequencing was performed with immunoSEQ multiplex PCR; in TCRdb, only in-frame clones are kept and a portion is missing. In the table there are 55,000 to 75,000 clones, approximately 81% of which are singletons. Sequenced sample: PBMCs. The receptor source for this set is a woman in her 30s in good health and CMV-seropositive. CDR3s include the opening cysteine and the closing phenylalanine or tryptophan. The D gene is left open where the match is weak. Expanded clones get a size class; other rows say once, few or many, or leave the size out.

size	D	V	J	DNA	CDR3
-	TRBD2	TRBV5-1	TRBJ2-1	TGCGCCAGCAAGGCTAGCGGGAGTGCGGATGAGCAGTTCTTC	CASKASGSADEQFF
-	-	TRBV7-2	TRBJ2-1	TGTGCCAGCAGCATCGGACTAGGGGGGGATGAGCAGTTCTTC	CASSIGLGGDEQFF
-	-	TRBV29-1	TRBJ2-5	TGCAGCGAGTATCCTCATGGAGAAACCCAGTACTTC	CSEYPHGETQYF
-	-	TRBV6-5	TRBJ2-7	TGTGCCCTCAGCGTTAGCGGATCCTACGAGCAGTACTTC	CALSVSGSYEQYF
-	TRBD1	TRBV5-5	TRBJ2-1	TGTGCCAGCAGCTTGAGCGTAGGGGGCCACAATGAGCAGTTCTTC	CASSLSVGGHNEQFF
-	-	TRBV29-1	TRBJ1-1	TGCAGCGTTGAAGGCAGGGTGAACACTGAAGCTTTCTTT	CSVEGRVNTEAFF
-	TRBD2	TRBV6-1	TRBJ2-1	TGTGCCAGCAGTGAAGTGCTGGCTAGCGGGAGTGGGGAGCAGTTCTTC	CASSEVLASGSGEQFF
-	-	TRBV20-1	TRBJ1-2	TGCAGTGCCGATGGCTACACCTTC	CSADGYTF
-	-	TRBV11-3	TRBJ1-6	TGTGCCAGCAGCTTAGGCAGGAACAATTCACCCCTCCACTTT	CASSLGRNNSPLHF
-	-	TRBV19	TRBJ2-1	TGTGCCAGTAGTCCCCTAGCTGATGAGCAGTTCTTC	CASSPLADEQFF
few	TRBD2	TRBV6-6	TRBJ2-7	TGTGCCAGCAGTTACTCGGCGGGGGCCTACGAGCAGTACTTC	CASSYSAGAYEQYF
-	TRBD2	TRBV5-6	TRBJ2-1	TGTGCCAGCAGCTTATTAGCGGGAGAGGTTAGGACTGAGCAGTTCTTC	CASSLLAGEVRTEQFF
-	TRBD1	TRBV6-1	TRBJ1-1	TGTGCCGGGAGCAGGGGGCTGTTGACTGAAGCTTTCTTT	CAGSRGLLTEAFF
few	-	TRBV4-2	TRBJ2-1	TGTGCCAGCAGCCAAGAAGAGGGACACTACAATGAGCAGTTCTTC	CASSQEEGHYNEQFF
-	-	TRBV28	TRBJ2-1	TGTGCCAGCAGCCACAGATACAATGAGCAGTTCTTC	CASSHRYNEQFF
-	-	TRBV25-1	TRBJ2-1	TGTGCCAGCACGGGTAGGAAAGCAGGGAATGAGCAGTTCTTC	CASTGRKAGNEQFF
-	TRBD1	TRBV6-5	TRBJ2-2	TGTGCCAGTAGAGGACAGGGCGCGAACACCGGGGAGCTGTTTTTT	CASRGQGANTGELFF
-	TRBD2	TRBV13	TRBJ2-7	TGTGCCAGCAGCTCTCTAGCGGGAGGAAGGTACGAGCAGTACTTC	CASSSLAGGRYEQYF
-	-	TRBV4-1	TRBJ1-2	TGCGCCAGCAGCCAAGAGGGTGTGGAGCGAGGAGGCTACACCTTC	CASSQEGVERGGYTF
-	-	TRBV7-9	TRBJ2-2	TGTGCCAGCAGCCCCGCCCCAAACAAGGAGCTGTTTTTT	CASSPAPNKELFF
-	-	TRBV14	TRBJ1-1	TGTGCCAGCAGCCAGCTGCGGGGCAAGAACACTGAAGCTTTCTTT	CASSQLRGKNTEAFF
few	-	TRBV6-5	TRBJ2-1	TGTGCCAGCACCCCAGGGAGGACCGTTTCGGGTGAGCAGTTCTTC	CASTPGRTVSGEQFF
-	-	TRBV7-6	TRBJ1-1	TGTGCCAGCAGCTTAGGCAGGGGGAACACTGAAGCTTTCTTT	CASSLGRGNTEAFF
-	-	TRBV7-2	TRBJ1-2	TGTGCCAGCAGCTTAGGCGTCACCGGCTACACCTTC	CASSLGVTGYTF
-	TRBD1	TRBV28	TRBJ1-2	TGTGCCAGCAGTACCACAGGGGGCCCTCACTATGGCTACACCTTC	CASSTTGGPHYGYTF
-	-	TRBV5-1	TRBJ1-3	TGCGCCAGCAGCGTCGGGGGGACCATATATTTT	CASSVGGTIYF
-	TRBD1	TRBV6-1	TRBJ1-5	TGTGCCAGCAAGCTCGGGACAGGGGGCAATCAGCCCCAGCATTTT	CASKLGTGGNQPQHF
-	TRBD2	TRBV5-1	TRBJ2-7	TGCGCCAGCAGAAATAGTGTAGCGGGTATGAGCTCCTACGAGCAGTACTTC	CASRNSVAGMSSYEQYF
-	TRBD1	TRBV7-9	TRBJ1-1	TGTGCCAGCAGCTTAACTGACAGGGGACCTCTGATGAACACTGAAGCTTTCTTT	CASSLTDRGPLMNTEAFF
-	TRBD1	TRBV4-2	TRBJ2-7	TGTGCCAGCCGAGTGCAGGGGACAGGGGCCGTCTACGAGCAGTACTTC	CASRVQGTGAVYEQYF
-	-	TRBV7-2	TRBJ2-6	TGTGCCAGCAGCGCGAACAGGTCCCCGTCTGGGGCCAACGTCCTGACTTTC	CASSANRSPSGANVLTF
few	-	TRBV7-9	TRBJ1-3	TGTGCCAGCGGCCCGACAGGAGGCTCTGGAAACACCATATATTTT	CASGPTGGSGNTIYF
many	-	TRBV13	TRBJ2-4	TGTGCCAGCAGCTTAGGCCGCGGTAGCGGAAACATTCAGTACTTC	CASSLGRGSGNIQYF
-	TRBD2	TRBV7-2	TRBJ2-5	TGTGCCAGCAGCTTGGCTAGCGGGAGCAGGGAGACCCAGTACTTC	CASSLASGSRETQYF
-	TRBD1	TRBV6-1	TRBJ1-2	TGTGCCAGCATGCGGACAGGGACGAGCTATGGCTACACCTTC	CASMRTGTSYGYTF
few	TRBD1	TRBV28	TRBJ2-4	TGTGCCAGCAGTTCACCCGGGACAGCTGACGAATTTCAGTACTTC	CASSSPGTADEFQYF
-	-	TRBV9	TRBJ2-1	TGTGCCAGCAGCCCTCGGGACACCTACAATGAGCAGTTCTTC	CASSPRDTYNEQFF
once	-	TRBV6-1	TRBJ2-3	TGTGCCAGCAGCCTGGACTTCCGCACAGATACGCAGTATTTT	CASSLDFRTDTQYF
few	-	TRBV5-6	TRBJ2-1	TGTGCCAGCAGCCCGAAAAACCTTCTAGTACGCGAGCAGTTCTTC	CASSPKNLLVREQFF
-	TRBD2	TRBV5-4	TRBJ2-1	TGTGCCAGCAGCTTGGTAGCGGGAGTGGACAATGAGCAGTTCTTC	CASSLVAGVDNEQFF
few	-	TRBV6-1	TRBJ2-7	TGTGCCAGCAAGAGCTCCTACGAGCAGTACTTC	CASKSSYEQYF
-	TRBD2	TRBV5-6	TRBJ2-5	TGTGCCAGCAGCTTGGGTGGGACTAGCGTGGAGACCCAGTACTTC	CASSLGGTSVETQYF
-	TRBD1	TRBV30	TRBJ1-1	TGTGCCTGTCTAAAATGGACAGGGATTAGAATCGAAGCTTTCTTT	CACLKWTGIRIEAFF
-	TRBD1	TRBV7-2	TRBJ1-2	TGTGCCAGCAGCTTACGAGGGGGCCTTGGCTACACCTTC	CASSLRGGLGYTF
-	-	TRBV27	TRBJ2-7	TGTGCCAGCAGTTCACTCCCGGGCAGTGCGGGATTCTCCTACGAGCAGTACTTC	CASSSLPGSAGFSYEQYF
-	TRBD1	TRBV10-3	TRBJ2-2	TGTGCCTCCGGGGTGGGACAGGCGAACACCGGGGAGCTGTTTTTT	CASGVGQANTGELFF